Listed below are T cell receptor beta chains from one sample, sequenced in a study of T cells in Graves' hyperthyroidism and ophthalmopathy. TCRdb used MiXCR to reprocess the multiplex PCR reads, holding one entry per CDR3 protein. The sample has hundreds of thousands of distinct CDR3 sequences, nearly 45% seen once; the top ten hold roughly 7.2%. Sequenced input: peripheral blood or thyroid tissue (not recorded which). The receptors derive from an adult man with Graves' disease, either hyperthyroidism or ophthalmopathy (not recorded which). Each CDR3 is given with its conserved first and last residue. Fields, in order: J gene, V gene, D gene, clone size, CDR3 protein, CDR3 DNA. The D gene is left open where the match is weak. Clone size appears in some rows only: once, few, many, or a class for an expanded clone.

>TRBJ1-1|TRBV2|-|-
CASGRGADTEAFF
TGTGCCAGCGGCCGGGGGGCTGACACTGAAGCTTTCTTT
>TRBJ2-2|TRBV6-6|TRBD1|-
CASSSGVTGDGELFF
TGTGCCAGCAGCTCCGGGGTGACAGGGGACGGGGAGCTGTTTTTT
>TRBJ2-7|TRBV7-9|TRBD2|-
CASSSGLAGVKGYEQYF
TGTGCCAGCAGCTCGGGACTAGCGGGAGTCAAGGGCTACGAGCAGTACTTC
>TRBJ1-6|TRBV29-1|-|-
CRAAAPLHF
TGCAGGGCCGCCGCACCCCTCCACTTT
>TRBJ1-1|TRBV15|-|many
CATSRPGHRNTEAFF
TGTGCCACCAGCAGGCCGGGACATAGGAACACTGAAGCTTTCTTT
>TRBJ1-2|TRBV10-3|TRBD1|-
CAISESSGTGSNYGYTF
TGTGCCATCAGTGAGTCTTCGGGGACAGGCTCTAACTATGGCTACACCTTC
>TRBJ1-5|TRBV5-5|TRBD1|-
CASSSYPGQGGNQPQHF
TGTGCCAGCAGCTCCTACCCGGGACAGGGGGGCAATCAGCCCCAGCATTTT
>TRBJ1-5|TRBV20-1|-|few
CSASSPGGNQPQHF
TGCAGTGCTAGCTCCCCAGGCGGCAATCAGCCCCAGCATTTT
>TRBJ2-7|TRBV20-1|-|many
CSASGLPYEQYF
TGCAGTGCCTCGGGACTGCCCTACGAGCAGTACTTC
>TRBJ1-5|TRBV2|-|many
CASSEIAGRGRGQPQHF
TGTGCCAGCAGTGAAATCGCCGGGAGGGGACGGGGTCAGCCCCAGCATTTT
>TRBJ1-2|TRBV10-3|-|many
CAISEGRGRAGYTF
TGTGCCATCAGTGAGGGCAGGGGCAGGGCTGGCTACACCTTC
>TRBJ2-7|TRBV5-1|-|few
CASSFGGTSYEQYF
TGCGCCAGCAGCTTTGGCGGTACGTCCTACGAGCAGTACTTC
>TRBJ1-5|TRBV2|TRBD1|many
CASSESGDSPILHF
TGTGCCAGCAGTGAAAGCGGGGACAGCCCGATCCTCCATTTT
>TRBJ1-5|TRBV20-1|TRBD1|-
CSARAGTGGSGNQPQHF
TGCAGTGCTAGGGCCGGGACAGGGGGCAGCGGCAATCAGCCCCAGCATTTT
>TRBJ2-5|TRBV15|-|-
CATSKPGETQYF
TGTGCCACCAGCAAACCGGGGGAGACCCAGTACTTC
>TRBJ1-4|TRBV6-1|-|-
CASSPRGSNEKLFF
TGTGCCAGCTCACCGAGGGGATCTAATGAAAAACTGTTTTTT
>TRBJ1-2|TRBV9|TRBD1|many
CASSVGTGNYGYTF
TGTGCCAGCAGCGTAGGGACAGGGAACTATGGCTACACCTTC
>TRBJ1-4|TRBV5-1|TRBD1|-
CASSPLRDRSSNEKLFF
TGCGCCAGCAGCCCCCTACGGGACAGGTCATCTAATGAAAAACTGTTTTTT
>TRBJ1-4|TRBV10-2|-|-
CASSELGVVRNEKLFF
TGCGCCAGCAGTGAGTTGGGAGTGGTCCGTAATGAAAAACTGTTTTTT
>TRBJ1-4|TRBV19|-|few
CASRDPGGTNEKLFF
TGTGCCAGTAGAGACCCGGGGGGCACTAATGAAAAACTGTTTTTT
>TRBJ1-2|TRBV15|-|-
CATSRDLADGGYTF
TGTGCCACCAGCAGAGATCTCGCAGACGGCGGCTACACCTTC
>TRBJ1-3|TRBV29-1|TRBD1|-
CSVRTDRAGNTIYF
TGCAGCGTTCGCACGGACAGGGCTGGAAACACCATATATTTT
>TRBJ2-6|TRBV20-1|TRBD1|-
CSATGQASSGANVLTF
TGCAGTGCTACCGGACAGGCCAGCTCTGGGGCCAACGTCCTGACTTTC
>TRBJ2-7|TRBV6-1|-|once
CASMLARNPYEQYF
TGTGCCAGCATGCTCGCCAGGAACCCCTACGAGCAGTACTTC
>TRBJ1-6|TRBV25-1|TRBD1|-
CARSTGNSPLHF
TGTGCTAGATCGACAGGGAATTCACCCCTCCACTTT
>TRBJ1-5|TRBV7-8|TRBD1|few
CASSRDSINPNQPQHF
TGTGCCAGCAGCCGGGACAGTATTAACCCCAATCAGCCCCAGCATTTT
>TRBJ1-1|TRBV6-1|TRBD1|-
CASSAGQGLVEAFF
TGTGCCAGCAGTGCTGGACAGGGACTAGTTGAAGCTTTCTTT
>TRBJ2-7|TRBV7-9|TRBD1|few
CASSLLGQGDSYEQYF
TGTGCCAGCAGCCTACTGGGACAGGGCGACTCCTACGAGCAGTACTTC
>TRBJ2-2|TRBV24-1|TRBD2|-
CATSDLGMGLAEPGELFF
TGTGCCACCAGTGATTTGGGGATGGGACTAGCGGAACCCGGGGAGCTGTTTTTT
>TRBJ2-2|TRBV2|-|many
CASSLGTSGGELFF
TGTGCCAGCAGCCTCGGGACCAGCGGCGGGGAGCTGTTTTTT
>TRBJ1-1|TRBV7-2|-|-
CASSLGPGAHTEAFF
TGTGCCAGCAGCTTAGGGCCAGGGGCCCACACTGAAGCTTTCTTT
>TRBJ1-4|TRBV7-8|-|-
CASSSGEDEKLFF
TGTGCCAGCAGCTCAGGGGAAGATGAAAAACTGTTTTTT
>TRBJ2-5|TRBV2|TRBD2|-
CASSSTGLAAGGETQYF
TGTGCCAGCAGCTCCACCGGACTAGCGGCTGGGGGGGAGACCCAGTACTTC
>TRBJ2-7|TRBV7-6|TRBD1|few
CASSSPGGQGAYEQYF
TGTGCCAGCAGCTCCCCCGGGGGACAGGGCGCCTACGAGCAGTACTTC
>TRBJ1-6|TRBV2|-|-
CASSLGHRNSPLHF
TGTGCCAGCAGTTTGGGACATCGGAATTCACCCCTCCACTTT
>TRBJ2-5|TRBV19|TRBD1|-
CASSIRGQMETQYF
TGTGCCAGTAGTATCAGGGGGCAGATGGAGACCCAGTACTTC
>TRBJ2-7|TRBV7-8|-|-
CASLHRYEQYF
TGTGCCTCCCTCCACCGCTACGAGCAGTACTTC
>TRBJ2-7|TRBV7-9|TRBD1|-
CASSLVQGASYEQYF
TGTGCCAGCAGCTTGGTACAGGGGGCGTCCTACGAGCAGTACTTC
>TRBJ1-2|TRBV7-9|-|-
CASSSQGSNYGYTF
TGTGCCAGCAGCTCACAGGGCTCTAACTATGGCTACACCTTC
>TRBJ1-2|TRBV20-1|TRBD1|-
CSARSPNRGHNYGYTF
TGCAGTGCTAGATCCCCAAACAGGGGGCATAACTATGGCTACACCTTC
>TRBJ1-1|TRBV7-2|-|-
CASSGLASTGEAFF
TGTGCCAGCAGCGGACTGGCCAGCACAGGGGAAGCTTTCTTT
>TRBJ1-5|TRBV24-1|-|many
CATSPGFSNQPQHF
TGTGCCACCAGCCCGGGTTTTAGCAATCAGCCCCAGCATTTT
>TRBJ2-7|TRBV19|TRBD2|once
CASIRTSGIYEQYF
TGTGCCAGTATTAGGACTAGCGGGATCTACGAGCAGTACTTC
>TRBJ2-7|TRBV2|TRBD2|-
CASSWTSGISYEQYF
TGTGCCAGCAGTTGGACTAGCGGGATCTCCTACGAGCAGTACTTC
>TRBJ1-2|TRBV6-6|-|many
CASSGTEYYGYTF
TGTGCCAGCAGCGGGACCGAGTACTATGGCTACACCTTC
>TRBJ1-6|TRBV5-6|TRBD1|many
CASSSRQGSGSPLHF
TGTGCCAGCAGCTCCAGACAGGGTTCGGGTTCACCCCTCCACTTT
>TRBJ1-4|TRBV2|-|once
CASSEARGKLFF
TGTGCCAGCAGTGAAGCGCGGGGAAAACTGTTTTTT
>TRBJ2-5|TRBV20-1|-|once
CSARVGARETQYF
TGCAGTGCTAGAGTGGGGGCGAGAGAGACCCAGTACTTC
>TRBJ2-5|TRBV5-1|TRBD1|many
CASSLRQGGETQYF
TGCGCCAGCAGCTTGAGACAGGGCGGGGAGACCCAGTACTTC
>TRBJ1-1|TRBV20-1|-|-
CSARAFGQGSTEAFF
TGCAGTGCTAGAGCGTTTGGCCAGGGGAGCACTGAAGCTTTCTTT
>TRBJ2-7|TRBV20-1|TRBD2|-
CSASSTSGGAWDEQYF
TGCAGTGCTAGCTCTACTAGCGGGGGGGCATGGGACGAGCAGTACTTC
>TRBJ2-5|TRBV24-1|TRBD2|-
CATSAAGTSGGSGETQYF
TGTGCCACCAGTGCTGCCGGGACTAGCGGGGGTTCGGGAGAGACCCAGTACTTC
>TRBJ2-7|TRBV7-6|TRBD1|many
CASSLGTGNNGEQYF
TGTGCCAGCAGCTTAGGGACAGGGAACAACGGCGAGCAGTACTTC
>TRBJ1-5|TRBV12-3/TRBV12-4|-|few
CASRGVYSNQPQHF
TGTGCCAGCAGGGGCGTATATAGCAATCAGCCCCAGCATTTT